Listed below are T cell receptor beta chains from one sample, sequenced in a study of cytomegalovirus exposure and HLA in healthy donors. Assay: immunoSEQ multiplex PCR; the TCRdb copy retains only in-frame clones and omits some. The table has about 110,000 clones, 70% to 85% seen once. The sequencing sample was made of PBMCs. The receptors originated from a woman under 30 in good health and CMV-seronegative. CDR3s leave out the opening cysteine and the closing phenylalanine or tryptophan. The D gene is left open where the match is weak.

d_call,j_call,v_call,cdr3_aa
.,TRBJ2-7,TRBV27,ASSQGNEQY
TRBD1,TRBJ2-5,TRBV6-5,ASNVQGANVGTQY
.,TRBJ2-6,TRBV28,ASSGGPAGGANVLT
TRBD2,TRBJ2-1,TRBV6-1,ASSGRTSGGNEQF
TRBD1,TRBJ1-2,TRBV2,ASRPGGTTIYT
TRBD1,TRBJ1-2,TRBV5-1,ASREGGGYGYT
TRBD1,TRBJ1-2,TRBV6-5,ASSYATGGYGYT
TRBD1,TRBJ1-4,TRBV13,ASSRTGAELF
.,TRBJ1-5,TRBV27,ASTSGGPQH
.,TRBJ2-7,TRBV2,ASSERGWEQY
TRBD2,TRBJ2-5,TRBV15,ATSRGSSGGGETQY
TRBD1,TRBJ2-5,TRBV15,ATSRGTGNGETQY
TRBD1,TRBJ1-3,TRBV5-1,ASSLAPQGESGNTIY
TRBD2,TRBJ2-2,TRBV4-2,ASNPGLAGAGGELF
TRBD1,TRBJ1-1,TRBV12-5,ASGLVLGQEDTEAF
.,TRBJ1-6,TRBV6-5,ASSYSTRGLNSPLH
.,TRBJ2-7,TRBV5-1,ASSLMGGPDYEQY
.,TRBJ2-7,TRBV23-1,ASSQPAAGGPYEQY
.,TRBJ2-3,TRBV9,ASSARGISDTQY
TRBD1,TRBJ2-2,TRBV11-1,ASTRQGQGATGELF
TRBD1,TRBJ2-7,TRBV6-6,ASTSTGASEQY
TRBD2,TRBJ2-1,TRBV6-1,ASSVAGGYNEQF
.,TRBJ1-3,TRBV6-6,ASGGSSGNTIY
.,TRBJ2-7,TRBV7-9,ASSLPRSYEQY
.,TRBJ1-2,TRBV7-9,ASSSGEDSGYT
TRBD1,TRBJ1-1,TRBV7-6,ASSPSNERQGTFYPRGAEAF
.,TRBJ2-1,TRBV28,ASSPWTIEQF
.,TRBJ1-5,TRBV21-1,ASSKLFGSPNLYSNQPQH